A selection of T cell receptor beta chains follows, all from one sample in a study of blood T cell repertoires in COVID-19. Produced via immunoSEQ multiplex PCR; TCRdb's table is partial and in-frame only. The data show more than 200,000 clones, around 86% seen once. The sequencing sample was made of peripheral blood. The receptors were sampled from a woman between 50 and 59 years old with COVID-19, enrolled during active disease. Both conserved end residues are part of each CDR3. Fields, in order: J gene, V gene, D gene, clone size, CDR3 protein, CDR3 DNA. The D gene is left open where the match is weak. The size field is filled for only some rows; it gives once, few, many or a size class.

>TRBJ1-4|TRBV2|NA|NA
CASSVGGNEKLFF
TGTGCCAGCAGTGTCGGGGGTAATGAAAAACTGTTTTTT
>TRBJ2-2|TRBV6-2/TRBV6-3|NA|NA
CASTPYREFGGELFF
TGTGCCAGCACCCCCTACAGGGAGTTCGGCGGGGAGCTGTTTTTT
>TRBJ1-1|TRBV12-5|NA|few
CASGLLLTGGPRNAEAFF
TGTGCTAGTGGTTTGCTTCTGACAGGTGGGCCTCGAAACGCTGAAGCTTTCTTT
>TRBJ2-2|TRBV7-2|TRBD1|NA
CASSLQGAIGELFF
TGTGCCAGCAGCTTACAGGGGGCGATCGGGGAGCTGTTTTTT
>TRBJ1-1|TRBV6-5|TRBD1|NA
CASRKQGWTEAFF
TGTGCCAGCAGAAAACAGGGGTGGACTGAAGCTTTCTTT
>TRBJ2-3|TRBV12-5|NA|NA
CASGLVDKQYF
TGTGCTAGTGGTTTGGTGGACAAGCAGTATTTT
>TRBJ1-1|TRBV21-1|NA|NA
CASSTGQANTEAFF
TGTGCCAGCAGCACGGGACAGGCGAACACTGAAGCTTTCTTT
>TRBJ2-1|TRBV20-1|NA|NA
CSASWPRGDEQFF
TGCAGTGCTAGTTGGCCCAGGGGGGATGAGCAGTTCTTC
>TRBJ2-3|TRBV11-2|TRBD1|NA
CASSFRDRYTTDTQYF
TGTGCCAGCAGCTTCCGGGACAGATACACCACAGATACGCAGTATTTT
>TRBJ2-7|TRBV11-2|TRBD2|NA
CASSPGSGGAGEQYF
TGTGCCAGCAGCCCGGGTAGCGGGGGGGCTGGGGAGCAGTACTTC
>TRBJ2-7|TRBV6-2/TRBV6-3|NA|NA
CASSYWDTTYEQYF
TGTGCCAGCAGTTACTGGGACACCACCTACGAGCAGTACTTC
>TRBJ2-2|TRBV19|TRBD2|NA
CASSIDDSERGGRGGELFF
TGTGCCAGTAGTATAGATGACTCGGAGCGGGGGGGCCGAGGCGGGGAGCTGTTTTTT
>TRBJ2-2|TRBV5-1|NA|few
CASSSYTGELFF
TGCGCCAGCAGCTCCTACACCGGGGAGCTGTTTTTT
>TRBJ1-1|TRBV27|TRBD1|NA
CASRQGAEAFF
TGTGCCAGCAGGCAGGGGGCGGAAGCTTTCTTT
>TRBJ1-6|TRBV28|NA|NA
CASSTRHPTNSPLHF
TGTGCCAGCAGTACTCGACACCCAACTAATTCACCCCTCCACTTT
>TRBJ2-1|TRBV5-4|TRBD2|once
CASSLWTSGGGGEQFF
TGTGCCAGCAGCCTATGGACTAGCGGGGGGGGAGGTGAGCAGTTCTTC
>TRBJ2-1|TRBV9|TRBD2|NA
CASSVVGGGSYNEQFF
TGTGCCAGCAGCGTAGTTGGCGGGGGGTCCTACAATGAGCAGTTCTTC
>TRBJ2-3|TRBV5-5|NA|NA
CASSLALAMEDTQYF
TGTGCCAGCAGCTTGGCTCTAGCAATGGAAGATACGCAGTATTTT
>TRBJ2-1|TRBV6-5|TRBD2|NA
CASSYGGGPYNEQFF
TGTGCCAGCAGTTACGGGGGGGGACCATACAATGAGCAGTTCTTC
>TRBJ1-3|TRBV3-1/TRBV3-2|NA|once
CASSQDVSSGNTIYF
TGTGCCAGCAGCCAAGATGTTAGCTCTGGAAACACCATATATTTT
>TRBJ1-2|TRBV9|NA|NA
CASSVGVGTYGYTF
TGTGCCAGCAGCGTAGGGGTGGGCACCTATGGCTACACCTTC
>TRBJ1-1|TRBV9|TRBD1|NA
CASSVGQGAFTEAFF
TGTGCCAGCAGCGTAGGACAGGGGGCCTTCACTGAAGCTTTCTTT
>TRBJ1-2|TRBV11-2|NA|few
CASSLVRRLGGRYGYTF
TGTGCCAGCAGCTTAGTAAGGCGGCTTGGAGGACGGTATGGCTACACCTTC
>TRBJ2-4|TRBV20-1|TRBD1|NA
CSASVTGEFLAKNIQYF
TGCAGTGCTAGTGTGACAGGGGAGTTCCTAGCCAAAAACATTCAGTACTTC
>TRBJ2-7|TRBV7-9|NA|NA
CASSLIGPTGEQYF
TGTGCCAGCAGCTTGATTGGACCCACGGGGGAGCAGTACTTC
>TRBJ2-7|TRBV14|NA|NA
CASSQDLWTKSNEQYF
TGTGCCAGCAGCCAAGATTTATGGACTAAAAGCAACGAGCAGTACTTC
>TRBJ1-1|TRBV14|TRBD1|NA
CASSQDLVRTGSEAFF
TGTGCCAGCAGCCAAGATCTGGTCCGGACAGGGAGTGAAGCTTTCTTT
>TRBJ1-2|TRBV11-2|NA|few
CASSPLRGSLYGYTF
TGTGCCAGCAGCCCCCTGCGGGGCAGCCTCTATGGCTACACCTTC
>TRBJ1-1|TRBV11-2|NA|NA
CASSIYGGNTEAFF
TGTGCCAGCAGCATTTACGGGGGAAACACTGAAGCTTTCTTT
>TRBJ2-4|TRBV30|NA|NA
CAWSVTNIQYF
TGTGCCTGGAGTGTCACTAACATTCAGTACTTC
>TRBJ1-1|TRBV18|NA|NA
CASSLKTALTEAFF
TGTGCCAGCTCACTTAAAACCGCACTGACTGAAGCTTTCTTT
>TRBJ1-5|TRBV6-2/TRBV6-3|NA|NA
CASSSLSISNQPQHF
TGTGCCAGCAGTTCCCTGAGTATAAGCAATCAGCCCCAGCATTTT
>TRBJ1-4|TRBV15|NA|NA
CATSRETRGWGKLFF
TGTGCCACCAGCAGAGAAACAAGGGGATGGGGAAAACTGTTTTTT
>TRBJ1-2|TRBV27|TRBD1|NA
CASRTSGTGSGYTF
TGTGCCAGCAGGACATCCGGGACAGGGAGTGGCTACACCTTC
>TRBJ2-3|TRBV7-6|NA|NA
CASSPPAGSKDTQYF
TGTGCCAGCAGCCCTCCGGCAGGGTCGAAAGATACGCAGTATTTT
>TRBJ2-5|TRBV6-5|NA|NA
CASSSGKIETQYF
TGTGCCAGCAGTTCGGGGAAGATAGAGACCCAGTACTTC
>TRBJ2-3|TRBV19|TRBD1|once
CASADRGTDTQYF
TGTGCCAGTGCAGACAGGGGCACAGATACGCAGTATTTT
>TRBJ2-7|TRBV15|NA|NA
CATSRDVIGGNEQYF
TGTGCCACCAGCAGAGATGTAATAGGAGGGAACGAGCAGTACTTC
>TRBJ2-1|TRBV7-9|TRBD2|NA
CASSSRTSGGESSYNEQFF
TGTGCCAGCAGCTCACGGACTAGCGGGGGCGAGAGCTCCTACAATGAGCAGTTCTTC
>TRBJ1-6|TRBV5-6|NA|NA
CASSLWGGSYNSPLHF
TGTGCCAGCAGCTTGTGGGGGGGATCCTATAATTCACCCCTCCACTTT
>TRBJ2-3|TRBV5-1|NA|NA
CASRVEDGITDTQYF
TGCGCCAGCAGAGTGGAAGACGGGATCACAGATACGCAGTATTTT
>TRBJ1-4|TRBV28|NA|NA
CASSPPKGTGEKLFF
TGTGCCAGCAGTCCCCCAAAGGGAACGGGGGAAAAACTGTTTTTT
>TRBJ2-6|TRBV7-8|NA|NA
CASSPRTGTGANVLTF
TGTGCCAGCAGCCCGCGGACGGGGACTGGGGCCAACGTCCTGACTTTC
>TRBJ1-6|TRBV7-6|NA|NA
CASSLGTSQTYSPLHF
TGTGCCAGCAGCTTAGGTACGAGTCAGACTTATTCACCCCTCCACTTT
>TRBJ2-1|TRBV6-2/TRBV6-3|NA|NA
CASSSGFYNEQFF
TGTGCCAGCAGTTCCGGGTTCTACAATGAGCAGTTCTTC
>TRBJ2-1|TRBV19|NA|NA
CASSIVSGKLRFF
TGTGCCAGTAGTATAGTGTCGGGTAAGCTACGGTTCTTC
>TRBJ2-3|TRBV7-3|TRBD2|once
CASSSRLAARTDTQYF
TGTGCCAGCAGCTCGCGACTAGCAGCCCGTACAGATACGCAGTATTTT
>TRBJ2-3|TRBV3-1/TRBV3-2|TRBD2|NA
CASSGRRGETDTQYF
TGTGCCAGCAGCGGCAGACGGGGGGAGACAGATACGCAGTATTTT
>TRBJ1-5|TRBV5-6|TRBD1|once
CASSLRTGTSNQPQHF
TGTGCCAGCAGCTTAAGGACAGGGACCTCGAATCAGCCCCAGCATTTT
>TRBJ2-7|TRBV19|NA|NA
CASSWTAQDYEQYF
TGTGCCAGTAGCTGGACAGCACAAGACTACGAGCAGTACTTC
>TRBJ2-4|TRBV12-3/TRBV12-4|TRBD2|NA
CASSGPGGDEYF
TGTGCCAGCAGTGGCCCGGGGGGGGACGAGTACTTC
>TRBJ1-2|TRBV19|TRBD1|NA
CASHYIGGWGYTF
TGTGCCAGTCATTATATAGGGGGCTGGGGCTACACCTTC
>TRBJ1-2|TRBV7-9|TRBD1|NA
CASSLGRTGDGYTF
TGTGCCAGCAGCTTAGGTCGGACAGGGGATGGCTACACCTTC
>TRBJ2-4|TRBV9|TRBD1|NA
CASSVGTGGDIQYF
TGTGCCAGCAGCGTAGGGACAGGGGGAGACATTCAGTACTTC
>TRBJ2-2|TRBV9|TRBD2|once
CASSVLAGGHVNTGELFF
TGTGCCAGCAGCGTCCTAGCGGGGGGGCACGTGAACACCGGGGAGCTGTTTTTT
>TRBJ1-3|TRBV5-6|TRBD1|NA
CASDRGGSGNTIYF
TGTGCCAGCGACAGGGGTGGCTCTGGAAACACCATATATTTT
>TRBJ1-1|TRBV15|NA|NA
CATSRGAVHTEAFF
TGTGCCACCAGCAGAGGGGCCGTACACACTGAAGCTTTCTTT
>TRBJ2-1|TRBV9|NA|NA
CASSAYRDEQFF
TGTGCCAGCAGCGCCTACAGGGATGAGCAGTTCTTC
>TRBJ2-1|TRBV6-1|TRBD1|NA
CASSDYFPGQGVGEQFF
TGTGCCAGCAGTGATTACTTCCCGGGACAGGGGGTAGGCGAGCAGTTCTTC
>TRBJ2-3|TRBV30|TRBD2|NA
CAWSDGSGGIFTDTQYF
TGTGCCTGGAGCGACGGAAGCGGGGGGATCTTCACAGATACGCAGTATTTT